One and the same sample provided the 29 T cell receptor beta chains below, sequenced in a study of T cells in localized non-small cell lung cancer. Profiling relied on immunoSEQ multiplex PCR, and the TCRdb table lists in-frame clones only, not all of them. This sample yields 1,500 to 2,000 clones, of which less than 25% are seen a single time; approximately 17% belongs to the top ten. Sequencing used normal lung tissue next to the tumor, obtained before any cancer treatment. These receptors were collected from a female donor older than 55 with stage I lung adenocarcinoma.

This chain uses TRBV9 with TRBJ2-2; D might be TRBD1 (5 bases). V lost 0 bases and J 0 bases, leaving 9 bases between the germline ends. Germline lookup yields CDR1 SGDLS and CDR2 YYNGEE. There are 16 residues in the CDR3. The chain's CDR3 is CASSVGGRANTGELFF. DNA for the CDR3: TGTGCCAGCAGCGTAGGGGGCAGGGCGAACACCGGGGAGCTGTTTTTT.

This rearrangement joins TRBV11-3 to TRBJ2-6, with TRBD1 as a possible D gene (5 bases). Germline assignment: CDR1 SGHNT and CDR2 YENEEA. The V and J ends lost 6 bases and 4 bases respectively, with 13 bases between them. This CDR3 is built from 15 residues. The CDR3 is CASRKQDSGANVLTF. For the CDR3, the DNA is TGTGCCAGCAGGAAACAGGATTCGGGGGCCAACGTCCTGACTTTC. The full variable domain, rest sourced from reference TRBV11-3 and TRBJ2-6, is EAGVVQSPRYKIIEKKQPVAFWCNPISGHNTLYWYLQNLGQGPELLIRYENEEAVDDSQLPKDRFSAERLKGVDSTLKIQPAELGDSAVYLCASRKQDSGANVLTFGAGSRLTVL.

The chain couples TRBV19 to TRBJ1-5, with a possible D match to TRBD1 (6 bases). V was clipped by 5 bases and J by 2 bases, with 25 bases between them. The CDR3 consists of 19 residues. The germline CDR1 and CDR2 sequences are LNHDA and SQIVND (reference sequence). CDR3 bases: TGTGCCAGTAGTCCCCCGGGTGTCTCGGGGGCCGCGGGCAATCAGCCCCAGCATTTT. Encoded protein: CASSPPGVSGAAGNQPQHF.

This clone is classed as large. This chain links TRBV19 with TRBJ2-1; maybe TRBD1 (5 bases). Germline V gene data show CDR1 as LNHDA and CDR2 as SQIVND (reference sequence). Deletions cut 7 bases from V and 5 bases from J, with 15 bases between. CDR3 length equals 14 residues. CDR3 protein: CASTPGLEDNEQFF. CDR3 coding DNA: TGTGCCAGTACTCCAGGGTTAGAAGACAATGAGCAGTTCTTC. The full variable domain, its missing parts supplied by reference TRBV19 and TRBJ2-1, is DGGITQSPKYLFRKEGQNVTLSCEQNLNHDAMYWYRQDPGQGLRLIYYSQIVNDFQKGDIAEGYSVSREKKESFPLTVTSAQKNPTAFYLCASTPGLEDNEQFFGPGTRLTVL.

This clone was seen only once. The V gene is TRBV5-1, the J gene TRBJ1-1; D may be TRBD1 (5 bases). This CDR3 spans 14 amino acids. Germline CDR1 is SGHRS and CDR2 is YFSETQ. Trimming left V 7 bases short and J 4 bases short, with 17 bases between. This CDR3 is CASSVGAGLTEAFF. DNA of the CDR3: TGCGCCAGCTCAGTAGGAGCAGGGCTCACTGAAGCTTTCTTT.

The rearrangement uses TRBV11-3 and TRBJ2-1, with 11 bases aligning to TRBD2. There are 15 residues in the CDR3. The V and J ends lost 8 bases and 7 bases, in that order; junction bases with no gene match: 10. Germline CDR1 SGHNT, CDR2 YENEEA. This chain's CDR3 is CASFSGSGRGNEQFF. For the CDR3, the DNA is TGTGCCAGCTTCTCGGGTAGCGGGAGGGGTAATGAGCAGTTCTTC.

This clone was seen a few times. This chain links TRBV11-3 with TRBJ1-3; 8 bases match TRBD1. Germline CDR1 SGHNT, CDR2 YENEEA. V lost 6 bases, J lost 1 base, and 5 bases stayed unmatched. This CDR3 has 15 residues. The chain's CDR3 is CASSYGTGSGNTIYF. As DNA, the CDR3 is TGTGCCAGCAGTTACGGGACAGGTTCTGGAAACACCATATATTTT.

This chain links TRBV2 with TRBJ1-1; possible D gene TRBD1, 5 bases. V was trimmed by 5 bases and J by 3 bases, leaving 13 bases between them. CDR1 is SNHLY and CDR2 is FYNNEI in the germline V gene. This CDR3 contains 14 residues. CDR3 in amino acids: CASSYQGGDTEAFF. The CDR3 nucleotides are TGTGCCAGCAGTTATCAGGGCGGCGACACTGAAGCTTTCTTT.

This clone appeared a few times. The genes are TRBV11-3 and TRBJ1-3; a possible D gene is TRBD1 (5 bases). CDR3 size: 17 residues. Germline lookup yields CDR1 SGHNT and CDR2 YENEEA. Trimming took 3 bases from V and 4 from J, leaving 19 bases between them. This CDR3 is CASSLGGTGRSGNTIYF. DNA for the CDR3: TGTGCCAGCAGCTTGGGAGGGACCGGGAGGTCGGGAAACACCATATATTTT.

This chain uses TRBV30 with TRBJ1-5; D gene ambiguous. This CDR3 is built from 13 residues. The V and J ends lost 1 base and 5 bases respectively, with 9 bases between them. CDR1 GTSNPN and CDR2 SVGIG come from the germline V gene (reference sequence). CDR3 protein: CAWSEDGDQPQHF. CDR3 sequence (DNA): TGTGCCTGGAGTGAAGACGGTGATCAGCCCCAGCATTTT.

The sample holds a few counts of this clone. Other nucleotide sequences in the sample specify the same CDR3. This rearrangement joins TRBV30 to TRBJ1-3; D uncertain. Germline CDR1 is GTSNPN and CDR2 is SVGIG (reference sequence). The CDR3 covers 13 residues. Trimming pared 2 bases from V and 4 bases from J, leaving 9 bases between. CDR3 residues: CAWSTGEGNTIYF. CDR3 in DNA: TGTGCCTGGAGTACTGGTGAAGGAAACACCATATATTTT.

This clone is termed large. CDR3 nucleotides: TGTGCCAGCAGTGGGAGACTACCCAGGCCATCAGCTTTCTTT. This codes for CASSGRLPRPSAFF. This chain connects TRBV9 to TRBJ1-1; no definite D call. The V end was cut by 5 bases, the J end by 10 bases, with 21 bases between. CDR1 is SGDLS and CDR2 is YYNGEE in the germline V gene. This CDR3 is 14 amino acids long.

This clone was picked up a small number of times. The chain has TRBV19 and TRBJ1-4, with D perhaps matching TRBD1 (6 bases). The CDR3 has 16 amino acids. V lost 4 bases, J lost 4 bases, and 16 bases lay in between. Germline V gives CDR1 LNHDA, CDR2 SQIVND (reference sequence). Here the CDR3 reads CASSRAAGALNEKLFF. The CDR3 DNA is TGTGCCAGTAGTAGAGCAGCGGGGGCGCTTAATGAAAAACTGTTTTTT.

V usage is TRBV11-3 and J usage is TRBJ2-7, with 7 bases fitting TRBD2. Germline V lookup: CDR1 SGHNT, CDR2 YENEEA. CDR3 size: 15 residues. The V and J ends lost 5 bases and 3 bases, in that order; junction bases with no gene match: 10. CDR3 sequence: CASSPREGGYYEQYF. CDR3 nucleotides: TGTGCCAGCAGCCCGAGGGAGGGTGGATACTACGAGCAGTACTTC.

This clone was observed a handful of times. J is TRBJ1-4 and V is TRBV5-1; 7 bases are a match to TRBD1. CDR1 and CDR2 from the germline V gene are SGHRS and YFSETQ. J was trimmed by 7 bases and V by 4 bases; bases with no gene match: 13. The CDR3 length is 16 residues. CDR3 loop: CASSPDTGVAGEKLFF. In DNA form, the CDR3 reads TGCGCCAGCAGCCCCGATACAGGGGTTGCCGGTGAAAAACTGTTTTTT.

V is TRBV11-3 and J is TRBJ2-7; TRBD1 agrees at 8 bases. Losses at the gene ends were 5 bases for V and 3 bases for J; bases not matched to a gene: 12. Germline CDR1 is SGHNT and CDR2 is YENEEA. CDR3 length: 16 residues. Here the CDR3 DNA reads TGTGCCAGCAGCCTGGGTAAAGGGACAGGCCACTACGAGCAGTACTTC. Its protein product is CASSLGKGTGHYEQYF. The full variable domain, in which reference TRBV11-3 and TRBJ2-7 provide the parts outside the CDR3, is EAGVVQSPRYKIIEKKQPVAFWCNPISGHNTLYWYLQNLGQGPELLIRYENEEAVDDSQLPKDRFSAERLKGVDSTLKIQPAELGDSAVYLCASSLGKGTGHYEQYFGPGTRLTVT.

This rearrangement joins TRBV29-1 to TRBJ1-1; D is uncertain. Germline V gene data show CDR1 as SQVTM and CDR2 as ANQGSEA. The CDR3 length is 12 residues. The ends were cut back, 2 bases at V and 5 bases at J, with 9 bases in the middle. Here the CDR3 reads CSVETPPTEAFF. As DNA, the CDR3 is TGCAGCGTTGAAACCCCTCCGACTGAAGCTTTCTTT.

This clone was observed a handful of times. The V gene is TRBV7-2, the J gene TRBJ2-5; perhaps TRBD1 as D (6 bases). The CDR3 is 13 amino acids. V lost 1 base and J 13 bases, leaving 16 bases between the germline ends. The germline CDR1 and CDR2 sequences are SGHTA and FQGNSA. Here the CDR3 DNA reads TGTGCCAGCAGCTTAGGGGGGTACAGGGAGCCGTACTTC. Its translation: CASSLGGYREPYF.

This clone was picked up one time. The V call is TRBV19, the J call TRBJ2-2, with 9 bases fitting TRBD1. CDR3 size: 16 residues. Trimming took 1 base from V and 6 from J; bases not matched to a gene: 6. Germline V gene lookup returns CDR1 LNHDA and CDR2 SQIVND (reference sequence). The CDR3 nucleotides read TGTGCCAGTAGTATAGGAACAGGGGGCGCTTCCGGGGAGCTGTTTTTT. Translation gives CASSIGTGGASGELFF.

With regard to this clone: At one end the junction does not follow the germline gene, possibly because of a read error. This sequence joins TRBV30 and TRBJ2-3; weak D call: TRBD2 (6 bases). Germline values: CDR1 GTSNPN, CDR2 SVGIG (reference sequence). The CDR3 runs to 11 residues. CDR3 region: CAWSGRDLGSF. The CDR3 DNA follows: TGTGCCTGGAGTGGGCGGGACCTAGGAAGCTTT.

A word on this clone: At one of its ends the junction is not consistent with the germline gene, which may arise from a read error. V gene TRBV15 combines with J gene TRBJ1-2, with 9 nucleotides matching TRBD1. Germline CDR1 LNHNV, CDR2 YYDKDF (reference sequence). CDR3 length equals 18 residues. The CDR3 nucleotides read TGTGCCAGCAGCTTGGAGGGGACAGGGATCTTCACTAACTATGGCTACACCTTC. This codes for CASSLEGTGIFTNYGYTF.

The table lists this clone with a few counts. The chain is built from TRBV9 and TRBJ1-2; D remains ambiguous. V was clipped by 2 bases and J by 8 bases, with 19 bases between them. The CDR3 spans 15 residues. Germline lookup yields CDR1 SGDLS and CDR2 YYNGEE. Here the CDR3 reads CASSVLTSGRNGYTF. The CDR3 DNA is TGTGCCAGCAGCGTCCTTACGAGTGGAAGGAACGGCTACACCTTC.

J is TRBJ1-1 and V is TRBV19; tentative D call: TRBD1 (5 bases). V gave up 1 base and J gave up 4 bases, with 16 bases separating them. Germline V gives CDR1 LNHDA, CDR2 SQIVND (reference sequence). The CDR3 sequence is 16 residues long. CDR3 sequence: CASSIGGGRGITEAFF. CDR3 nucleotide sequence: TGTGCCAGTAGTATAGGGGGAGGGAGGGGAATCACTGAAGCTTTCTTT.

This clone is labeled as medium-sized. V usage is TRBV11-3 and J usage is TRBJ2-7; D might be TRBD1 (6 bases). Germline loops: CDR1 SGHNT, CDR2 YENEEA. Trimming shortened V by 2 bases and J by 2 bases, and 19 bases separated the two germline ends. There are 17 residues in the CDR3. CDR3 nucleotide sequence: TGTGCCAGCAGCTTATCCCCCACAGGGCGCAATGCCTACGAGCAGTACTTC. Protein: CASSLSPTGRNAYEQYF. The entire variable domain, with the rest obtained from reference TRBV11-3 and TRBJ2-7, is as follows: EAGVVQSPRYKIIEKKQPVAFWCNPISGHNTLYWYLQNLGQGPELLIRYENEEAVDDSQLPKDRFSAERLKGVDSTLKIQPAELGDSAVYLCASSLSPTGRNAYEQYFGPGTRLTVT.

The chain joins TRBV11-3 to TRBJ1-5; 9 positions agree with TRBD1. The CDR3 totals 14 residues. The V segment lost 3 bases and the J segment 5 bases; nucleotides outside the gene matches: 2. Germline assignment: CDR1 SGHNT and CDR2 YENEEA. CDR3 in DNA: TGTGCCAGCAGCTTGAGGACAGGGGATCAGCCCCAGCATTTT. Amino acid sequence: CASSLRTGDQPQHF.

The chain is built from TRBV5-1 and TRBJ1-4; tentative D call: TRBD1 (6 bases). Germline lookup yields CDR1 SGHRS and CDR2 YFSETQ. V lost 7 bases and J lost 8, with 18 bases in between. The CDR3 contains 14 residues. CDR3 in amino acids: CASGEQGVGEKLFF. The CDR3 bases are TGCGCCAGCGGCGAACAGGGTGTAGGAGAAAAACTGTTTTTT.

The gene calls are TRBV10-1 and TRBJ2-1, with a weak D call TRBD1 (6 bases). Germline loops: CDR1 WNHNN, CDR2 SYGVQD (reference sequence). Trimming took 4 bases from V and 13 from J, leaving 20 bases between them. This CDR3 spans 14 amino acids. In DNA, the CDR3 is TGCGCCAGCAGTGGTTTGACCGGGACATCGGGACAGTTCTTC. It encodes CASSGLTGTSGQFF.

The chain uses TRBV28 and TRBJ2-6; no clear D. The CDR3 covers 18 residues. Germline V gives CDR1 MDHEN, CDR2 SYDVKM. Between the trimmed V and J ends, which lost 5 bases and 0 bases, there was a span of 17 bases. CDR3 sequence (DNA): TGTGCCAGCAGTGTTGGCCAGAACCGTCTCTCTGGGGCCAACGTCCTGACTTTC. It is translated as CASSVGQNRLSGANVLTF.

The CDR3 is CATALAGGLNEQFF. The CDR3 nucleotides are TGTGCCACCGCACTAGCGGGGGGACTCAATGAGCAGTTCTTC. J is TRBJ2-1 and V is TRBV15; 12 nucleotides line up with TRBD2. V shed 8 bases, J shed 6 bases, and the junction held 5 bases outside the gene matches. The CDR3 sequence is 14 residues long. The germline gives CDR1 LNHNV, CDR2 YYDKDF (reference sequence).